This entry lists 14 T cell receptor beta chains sequenced from one sample in a study of OX40 agonist ivuxolimab in advanced cancers. Profiled with immunoSEQ multiplex PCR; TCRdb holds only in-frame clones, not every one. The table has roughly 82,000 clones, approximately 87% seen once. The material was CD4+ or CD8+ T cells sorted from blood, obtained in a trial of the OX40 agonist ivuxolimab. Every receptor here comes from an adult with an advanced solid tumor such as melanoma, head and neck, liver or kidney cancer.

The V and J genes are TRBV6-6 and TRBJ2-1, with D unresolved. The V gene lost 7 bases and the J gene lost 6 bases, with 10 bases spanning the gap. The CDR3 spans 12 residues. Germline V lookup: CDR1 MNHNY, CDR2 SVGAGI (reference sequence). The chain's CDR3 is CASKGPGNEQFF. CDR3 DNA: TGTGCCAGCAAAGGTCCGGGCAATGAGCAGTTCTTC.

This chain links TRBV14 with TRBJ2-3, with a tentative D call TRBD1 (7 bases). CDR1 is SGHDN, CDR2 FVKESK, per germline. V was clipped by 4 bases and J by 0 bases, with 17 bases between them. This CDR3 comprises 17 residues. CDR3 protein: CASSLRSGGYSTDTQYF. The CDR3 region has the DNA TGTGCCAGCAGCCTCAGATCAGGGGGGTATAGCACAGATACGCAGTATTTT.

The V and J genes are TRBV30 and TRBJ2-1; 8 nucleotides agree with TRBD1. The CDR3 extends over 14 amino acids. J gave up 2 bases and V 5 bases, and 5 bases lay outside the gene matches. Germline V lookup: CDR1 GTSNPN, CDR2 SVGIG (reference sequence). CDR3 region: CAWAGQGPYNEQFF. The CDR3 nucleotides read TGTGCCTGGGCTGGACAGGGCCCCTACAATGAGCAGTTCTTC.

This chain links TRBV5-1 with TRBJ2-5; D is tentatively TRBD1 or TRBD2 (5 bases each). The CDR3 contains 15 residues. Germline V gene data show CDR1 as SGHRS and CDR2 as YFSETQ. V lost 4 bases, J lost 5 bases, and 18 bases lay in between. The CDR3 DNA follows: TGCGCCAGCAGCAGGGGAGCTTGGGGCAGGGAGACCCAGTACTTC. It encodes CASSRGAWGRETQYF.

The chain is built from TRBV29-1 and TRBJ2-2, with TRBD1 as a possible D gene (6 bases). Germline loops: CDR1 SQVTM, CDR2 ANQGSEA. The CDR3 spans 12 residues. Trimming removed 6 bases at V and 6 bases at J, with 11 bases between. CDR3 nucleotides: TGCAGCGTCGCCGACAGGTCCGGGGAGCTGTTTTTT. This encodes CSVADRSGELFF.

The CDR3 spells CASGPGQGAGNTIYF. The CDR3 DNA follows: TGTGCTAGTGGTCCGGGACAGGGGGCTGGAAACACCATATATTTT. The gene calls are TRBV12-5 and TRBJ1-3, with 11 bases lining up with TRBD1. Trimming removed 5 bases from V and 2 bases from J; junction bases left unmatched: 2. From germline, CDR1 is LGHNT and CDR2 FRNRAP. This CDR3 spans 15 amino acids.

The chain is built from TRBV18 and TRBJ2-7; no reliable D call. The CDR3 covers 12 residues. The germline CDR1 and CDR2 sequences are KGHSH and LQKENI. The V end was cut by 3 bases, the J end by 5 bases, with 8 bases between. For the CDR3, the DNA is TGTGCCAGCTCACCGTCTGCCCACGAGCAGTACTTC. Its translation: CASSPSAHEQYF.

The V gene is TRBV6-6, the J gene TRBJ1-1; tentative D call: TRBD1 (5 bases). The V and J ends lost 7 bases and 1 base respectively, with 13 bases between them. Germline CDR1 reads MNHNY; CDR2 reads SVGAGI (reference sequence). The CDR3 runs to 14 residues. CDR3 residues: CASNFEGANTEAFF. CDR3 DNA sequence: TGTGCCAGCAATTTTGAAGGGGCGAACACTGAAGCTTTCTTT.

The CDR3: CASSEGGARTGELFF. The CDR3 DNA sequence: TGTGCCAGCAGTGAGGGGGGGGCCAGGACCGGGGAGCTGTTTTTT. V and J are TRBV25-1 and TRBJ2-2, with TRBD2 as a possible D gene (7 bases). The CDR3 is made up of 15 amino acids. CDR1 and CDR2 (germline): MGHDK, SYGVNS. V lost 3 bases and J lost 5, with 13 bases in between.

This clone was detected a few times. The rearrangement uses TRBV6-1 and TRBJ1-2; no reliable D call. Germline V gene data show CDR1 as MNHNS and CDR2 as SASEGT. The CDR3 contains 13 residues. V was clipped by 7 bases and J by 2 bases, with 11 bases between them. The CDR3 reads CASTEDGNYGYTF. CDR3 nucleotide sequence: TGTGCCAGCACCGAGGACGGCAACTATGGCTACACCTTC.

This clone was detected once. This sequence joins TRBV9 and TRBJ1-2, with D possibly TRBD1 on 6 matching bases. The CDR3 covers 13 residues. CDR1 is SGDLS, CDR2 YYNGEE, per germline. The V end was cut by 1 base, the J end by 2 bases, with 6 bases between. The CDR3 nucleotides read TGTGCCAGCAGCGTACAGGGGAACTATGGCTACACCTTC. It is translated as CASSVQGNYGYTF.

The V gene is TRBV19, the J gene TRBJ1-5; 7 bases are shared with TRBD1. Unmatched junction bases numbered 11, after V lost 3 bases and J lost 9 bases. The germline CDR1 and CDR2 sequences are LNHDA and SQIVND (reference sequence). This CDR3 is built from 15 residues. The CDR3 here is CASSMEQGSGGPQHF. The CDR3 DNA reads as TGTGCCAGTAGTATGGAACAGGGGTCAGGGGGGCCCCAGCATTTT.

The rearrangement links TRBV6-5 to TRBJ1-2; 7 positions agree with TRBD1. V trimming: 2 bases; J trimming: 7 bases; junction bases outside the gene matches: 4. Per the germline V gene, CDR1 is MNHEY and CDR2 is SVGAGI. The CDR3 covers 13 residues. The CDR3 bases are TGTGCCAGCAGTTACACCAACAGGGGTGGCTACACCTTC. This gives the protein CASSYTNRGGYTF.

The chain has TRBV12-5 and TRBJ2-5; possible D gene TRBD1, 6 bases. The CDR3 is 14 residues long. Trimming took off 5 bases at V and 4 bases at J, with 14 bases between the two ends. CDR1 LGHNT and CDR2 FRNRAP come from the germline V gene. DNA of the CDR3: TGTGCTAGTGGTCAGGGGTTGGGGGCAGAGACCCAGTACTTC. It yields the protein CASGQGLGAETQYF.